This T cell receptor (beta chain) was identified in a study of control samples from healthy donors and cancer patients. Assay: immunoSEQ multiplex PCR; the TCRdb copy retains only in-frame clones and omits some. The sample shows around 120,000 clones, roughly 91% of them seen only once. This CDR3 region has 15 residues. Looked up from germline, CDR1 is SGHAT and CDR2 is FQDESV (reference sequence). Trimming took 1 base from V and 0 from J, leaving 9 bases between them. The chain carries TRBV11-1 and TRBJ2-5; D call uncertain. Sequencing input: blood. This receptor was obtained from a woman aged 70-85 years in good health. In DNA, the CDR3 is TGTGCCAGCAGCTTAGATTTGACAAACCAAGAGACCCAGTACTTC. Its protein is CASSLDLTNQETQYF.